This T cell receptor beta chain was recorded in a study of T cell responses to AZD1222 COVID-19 vaccine. Study-level points and caveats: Targeting of unmutated variant regions was reportedly seen in nearly half of spike-specific TCRs. Samples come after the peak T cell response, not at day 14. Clonal diversity was possibly underestimated, and the donors were mostly white British, with more females. Once two AZD1222 doses were given, Spike-specific TCR breadth and depth went up.

The method was immunoSEQ multiplex PCR; TCRdb's version includes in-frame clones alone and lacks a portion of them. The sample gives about 120,000 clones, roughly nine tenths of which show up once; 3.1% is in the top ten. Per germline, CDR1 MDHEN and CDR2 SYDVKM. V was pared by 1 base and J by 0 bases, with 7 bases between. The CDR3 loop spans 15 amino acids. A remark on this clone: The antigen remains undetermined.

The source was peripheral blood, collected on day 0 of AZD1222 vaccination. The V gene is TRBV28, the J gene TRBJ2-4, with D possibly matching TRBD2 (5 bases). The TCR comes from an adult in good health. CDR3 nucleotides: TGTGCCAGCAGTTTATACGGGGTAGCCAAAAACATTCAGTACTTC. It specifies CASSLYGVAKNIQYF.